Reported below is one T cell receptor (beta chain). Its antigen remains undetermined. Base qualities are missing; no much larger clone stands one base away. A distance of 7 bases separates the germline ends of V and J, which lose 5 bases and 0 bases respectively. CDR3 length: 13 amino acids, cysteine to phenylalanine. The entry retains the CDR3 DNA only, 39 bases that are in frame from base 1. From a lookup of the germline V gene, CDR1 and CDR2 are MDHEN and SYDVKM. The source of the sample is a study of identical twins (dated by TCRdb to 2016 to 2017). Turning to the overall study: TCR alpha and beta repertoires from monozygotic twins, unrelated adults of various ages and cord blood were deep-sequenced to test whether fetal clonotypes persist. To rule out contamination, the twin experiments were replicated at different times with different library preparation protocols. The study at large found these results: Invariant T cells such as MAIT and iNKT could partly confound zero-insertion analyses, though diverse VJ usage argued against this for most clonotypes. Because the same donors could not be followed over many years, the conclusions depended on cross-sectional statistical analysis. Out-of-frame TCR alpha sharing in monozygotic twins was systematically underestimated by recombination models, whereas sharing between unrelated individuals was in agreement with the recombination models. Abundant cord blood beta clonotypes had fewer insertions, young adult naive repertoires showed a similar but weaker trend, and memory repertoires showed no such trend. The excess sharing between twins in beta out-of-frame sequences was weaker because fewer shared sequences reduced the signal-to-noise ratio. Compared with coincidental sharing between unrelated individuals, an excess of low generation-probability sequences was observed among out-of-frame TCR alpha sequences shared between twins.

Every donor in the study was a healthy Caucasian. The twin cohort comprised three pairs of female monozygotic twins, all aged about 18 to 29 years. Peripheral blood mononuclear cells were used as the source from which RNA for TCR libraries was isolated. Libraries were prepared through 5' RACE. The sequencer was an Illumina HiSeq 2000. A universal primer binding site was added through template switching, and the final cDNA carried a unique molecular identifier so that TCR cDNA molecules could be counted accurately. Specific primers in the conserved constant-segment region were used to synthesize first-strand cDNA for the TCR alpha and beta chains. To control for contamination, every cDNA library was double barcoded, receiving both a SMART-Mk sample barcode and Illumina barcodes. TruSeq adapter sequences and Illumina sample barcodes were added in two successive PCR steps. TCR alpha and beta cDNA libraries were sequenced on the Illumina HiSeq platform with custom primers. As for the authors' bioinformatics: Unique molecular identifiers were extracted from raw reads with MiGEC, and CDR3 positions were determined with MiXCR. Recombination models were inferred per individual with the repgenHMM and IGoR tools using an EM algorithm. Shared clonotypes were analyzed with the tcR package in R, and sharing was normalized by the product of cloneset sizes. Out-of-frame nonproductive sequences were analyzed to study raw recombination free of thymic and clonal selection effects. The public reads were run again by TCRdb, first through fastp at Q25 and then through MiXCR, and only productive beta chains were kept. Entries are consolidated by CDR3 protein sequence, retaining the most common genes and DNA. TCRdb, rather than the study authors, made the V and J calls. This sample gives about 700,000 distinct CDR3 sequences in total; over 8.5% of them show up just once. 0.8% to 1% of the sample belongs to the ten largest clones.

These data were also reused for a study on yellow fever vaccine responses in identical twins. That second report states: According to the authors, in identical twins the way T cells responded to vaccination appeared partly convergent and partly personalized. The study precisely tracked vaccine-responding T cell clones in identical twins.

This clonotype originated in a woman aged 18 to 35 in good health. This chain is built from TRBV28 and TRBJ1-1, with no D gene named confidently. The sample consisted of PBMCs. The CDR3 is CASSHYMNTEAFF. The nucleotide sequence reads TGTGCCAGCAGTCATTACATGAACACTGAAGCTTTCTTT.